This T cell receptor (beta chain) is from a study of vaccination effects on CD4 cells after COVID-19 (dated by TCRdb to between 2022 and 2023). Notes on the research overall: Two doses of either the BNT162b2 or the mRNA-1273 mRNA SARS-CoV-2 vaccine were administered to participants. In both COVID-19 convalescent patients and infection-naive vaccine recipients, the study compared SARS-CoV-2 spike-specific CD4+ TCR repertoires from before mRNA vaccination with those from after it. Altogether, 10 COVID-19 convalescent patients and 4 SARS-CoV-2-naive healthy vaccine recipients made up the full study. The Oncomine TCR Beta short-read assay on an Illumina iSeq 100 was used to sequence cultures from other donors in the study. Broader findings and caveats from the paper: Marked clonal contraction was observed in both infection-induced and vaccine-induced clones at late post-vaccination timepoints, consistent with waning T cell responses. Among healthy vaccine recipients, nearly all vaccine-induced clones were SARS-CoV-2 mono-reactive, and only 1 of 255 was cross-reactive with common cold coronaviruses. The study was limited by a small number of convalescent patients and lacked early post-infection timepoints.

The receptor library was made with the immunoSEQ multiplex PCR assay. DNA from the cultured and isolated CD4+ T cells underwent TCR beta CDR3 sequencing. Regarding the original processing steps: The analysis removed non-productive TCR sequences, trimmed reads to the CDR3 region, and retained only CDR3s that were 7 or more amino acids long. Antigen-specific clonotypes were identified with the MANAFEST web app by comparing expansion in peptide wells against reference cultures. To count as positive, a clone had to show expansion at FDR<0.05 compared with the reference and with all other wells, an odds ratio above 5, and a frequency above 0.1% in two replicate wells. Cross-reactive clonotypes were defined as significantly expanded in SARS-CoV-2 spike wells and in at least one common cold coronavirus spike condition. Levenshtein distance calculated with the stringdist R package was used to assess CDR3 similarity, and unrooted trees were constructed with ape in R 3.6.1. TCRdb holds this immuneACCESS table with in-frame rearrangements only. Some clones are missing; in checked studies, unresolved V genes explain under half, and the rest has no known cause. V, J and clone size are those of that table, while D and trimming were read from the DNA. For this sample there are just under 65,000 clones; roughly 75% appear just once. The top ten clones comprise about 3.5% of the sample.

The CDR3 numbers 15 residues from cysteine through phenylalanine. Just CDR3 DNA is preserved here, 45 bases in frame from base 1. CDR1 MNHEY and CDR2 SMNVEV are derived from the germline V gene (reference sequence). V lost 3 bases and J lost 1 base; the stretch between them is 9 bases long. On this clone itself: Its target antigen remains unknown. No qualities accompany the bases; no much larger clone lies one base away.

In the ViraFEST assay, PBMC were stimulated with viral peptide pools, and TCR sequencing was then used to find antigen-specific CD4+ T cell clonotypes based on their expansion. After about 9 days of culture, CD4+ T cells were isolated with the EasySep CD4+ T cell isolation kit. The absence of prior SARS-CoV-2 infection in healthy vaccine recipients was confirmed by negative nucleocapsid antibodies before and after vaccination. Each well held roughly 2 million PBMC cultured in IMDM containing 5% human AB serum, 8.5 to 10 IU/ml IL-2 and gentamicin, along with around 9.1 ug/ml peptides. On days 3 and 7, half of the culture medium was replaced with fresh IL-2-containing medium. Unless noted otherwise, every peptide stimulation condition was cultured in triplicate wells. PBMC were separated from whole blood using Ficoll-Paque Plus gradient centrifugation and were then either cryopreserved at -140C or used fresh. The overlapping peptide pools covered the spike proteins of SARS-CoV-2 as well as those of the common cold coronaviruses HCoV-NL63, HCoV-OC43 and HCoV-229E. The QIAamp micro DNA kit was used to extract genomic DNA from the cultured CD4+ T cells.

This sequence originates from a human donor who received a COVID-19 vaccine. The chain is assembled from TRBV27 and TRBJ1-4, and possibly TRBD1, on 5 matching bases. Sequenced material: CD4+ T cells from PBMCs cultured with HCoV-OC43 spike peptides, taken before COVID-19 vaccination. Interpreted using the paper, the cell subset or site label stands for: HCoV-OC43 spike overlapping peptide pool stimulation. Read as DNA, the sequence is TGTGCCAGCAGTTTCCAAGACAGAACTAATGAAAAACTGTTTTTT. The encoded protein is CASSFQDRTNEKLFF.